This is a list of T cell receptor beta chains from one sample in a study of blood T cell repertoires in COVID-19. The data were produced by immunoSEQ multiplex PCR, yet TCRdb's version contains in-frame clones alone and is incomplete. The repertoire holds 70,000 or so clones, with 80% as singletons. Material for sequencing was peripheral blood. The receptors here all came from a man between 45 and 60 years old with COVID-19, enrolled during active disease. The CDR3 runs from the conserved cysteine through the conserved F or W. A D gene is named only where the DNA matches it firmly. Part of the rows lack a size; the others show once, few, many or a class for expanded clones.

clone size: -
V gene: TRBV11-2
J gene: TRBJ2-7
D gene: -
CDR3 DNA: TGTGCCAGCAGCCCTAGGAGGGGCTGGGGGACCCCGTCCTACGAGCAGTACTTC
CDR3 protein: CASSPRRGWGTPSYEQYF

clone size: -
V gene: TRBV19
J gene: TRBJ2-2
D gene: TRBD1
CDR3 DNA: TGTGCCAGTAGGGGGACAGCGAACACCGGGGAGCTGTTTTTT
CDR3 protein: CASRGTANTGELFF

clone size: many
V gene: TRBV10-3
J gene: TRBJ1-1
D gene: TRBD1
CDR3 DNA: TGTGCCATCAGGAGAGACAGGGAGGCTGAAGCTTTCTTT
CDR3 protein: CAIRRDREAEAFF

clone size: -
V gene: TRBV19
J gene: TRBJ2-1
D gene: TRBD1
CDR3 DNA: TGTGCCAGTAGTCCCAGGGACAGGGTCACCTACAATGAGCAGTTCTTC
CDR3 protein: CASSPRDRVTYNEQFF

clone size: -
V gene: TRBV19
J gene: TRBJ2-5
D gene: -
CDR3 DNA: TGTGCCAGTAGTAAGGAGAGCGGCTACCAAGAGACCCAGTACTTC
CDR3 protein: CASSKESGYQETQYF

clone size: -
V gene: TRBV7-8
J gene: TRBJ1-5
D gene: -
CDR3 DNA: TGTGCCAGCAGCTTATTCGGGTATCAGCCCCAGCATTTT
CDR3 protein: CASSLFGYQPQHF

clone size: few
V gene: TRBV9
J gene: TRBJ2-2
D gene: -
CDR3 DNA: TGTGCCAGCAGCGTTCAGGGATGGAGCACCGGGGAGCTGTTTTTT
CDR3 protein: CASSVQGWSTGELFF

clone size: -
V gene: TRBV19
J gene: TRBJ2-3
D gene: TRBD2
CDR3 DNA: TGTGCCAGTACTAGGGGAGGGAACACAGATACGCAGTATTTT
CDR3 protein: CASTRGGNTDTQYF

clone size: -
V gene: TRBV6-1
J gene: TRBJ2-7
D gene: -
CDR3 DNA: TGTGCCAGCAGTGAACTCCGAGGGTTGGGCGAGCAGTACTTC
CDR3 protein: CASSELRGLGEQYF

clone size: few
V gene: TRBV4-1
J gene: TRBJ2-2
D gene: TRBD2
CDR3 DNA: TGCGCCAGCAGCTTCTACTCGGGGACTAGCGGGAGGCAAGGCACCGGGGAGCTGTTTTTT
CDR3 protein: CASSFYSGTSGRQGTGELFF

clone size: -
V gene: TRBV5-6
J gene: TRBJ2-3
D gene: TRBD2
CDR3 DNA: TGTGCCAGCAGCTTGGATGGTAGCGGGGGTCCCACAGATACGCAGTATTTT
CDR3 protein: CASSLDGSGGPTDTQYF

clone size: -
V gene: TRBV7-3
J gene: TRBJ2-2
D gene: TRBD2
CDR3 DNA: TGTGCCAGCAGCTTCCTCTCGACTAGCGGGAACACCGGGGAGCTGTTTTTT
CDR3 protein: CASSFLSTSGNTGELFF

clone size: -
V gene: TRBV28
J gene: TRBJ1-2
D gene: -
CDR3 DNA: TGTGCCAGCACCAAACAGGGATTCTATGGCTACACCTTC
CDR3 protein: CASTKQGFYGYTF

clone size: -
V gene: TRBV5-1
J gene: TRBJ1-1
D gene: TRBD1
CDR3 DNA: TGCGCCAGCAGCCAGGGACAGGGCCTCGGGAGGAACACTGAAGCTTTCTTT
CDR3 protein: CASSQGQGLGRNTEAFF

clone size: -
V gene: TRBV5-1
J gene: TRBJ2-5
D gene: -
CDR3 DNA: TGCGCCAGCAGCTTGTCAACGGGAGTGAGAGAGACCCAGTACTTC
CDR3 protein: CASSLSTGVRETQYF

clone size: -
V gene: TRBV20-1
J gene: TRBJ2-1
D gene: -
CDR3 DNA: TGCAGTGCTAGTCGGCAGACTAGTAGCAATGAGCAGTTCTTC
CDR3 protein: CSASRQTSSNEQFF

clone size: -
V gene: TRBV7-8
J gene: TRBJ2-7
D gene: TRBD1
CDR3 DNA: TGTGCCAGCAGGGTGGGACAGGGGGCCGGCGAGCAGTACTTC
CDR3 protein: CASRVGQGAGEQYF

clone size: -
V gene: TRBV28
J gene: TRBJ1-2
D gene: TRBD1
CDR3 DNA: TGTGCCAGCAGTTTCCCTCAGGGTACAGGGGGAGTAACGAACTATGGCTACACCTTC
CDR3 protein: CASSFPQGTGGVTNYGYTF

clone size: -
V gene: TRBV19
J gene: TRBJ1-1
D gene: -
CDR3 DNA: TGTGCCAGTAGTATACCAGGGGTCAGAACTGACACTGAAGCTTTCTTT
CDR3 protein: CASSIPGVRTDTEAFF

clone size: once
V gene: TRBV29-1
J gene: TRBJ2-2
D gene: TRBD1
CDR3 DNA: TGCAGCGTGGACCGGGACAGAGCCACCGGGGAGCTGTTTTTT
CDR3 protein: CSVDRDRATGELFF

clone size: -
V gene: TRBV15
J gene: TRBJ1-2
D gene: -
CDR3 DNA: TGTGCCACCAGCAGAGAAATAAGGTCGGACCGGGGGGGCTACACCTTC
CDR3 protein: CATSREIRSDRGGYTF

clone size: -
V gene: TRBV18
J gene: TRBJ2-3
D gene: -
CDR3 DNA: TGTGCCAGCTCACCACTAGCGAGCACAGATACGCAGTATTTT
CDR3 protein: CASSPLASTDTQYF

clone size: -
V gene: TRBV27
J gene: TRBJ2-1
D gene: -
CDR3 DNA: TGTGCCAGCAGGATGGGACTCCTATCCTACAATGAGCAGTTCTTC
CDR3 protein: CASRMGLLSYNEQFF

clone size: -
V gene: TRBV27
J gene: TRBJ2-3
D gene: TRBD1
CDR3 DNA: TGTGCCAGCAGTTGGGACAGGGCCACAGATACGCAGTATTTT
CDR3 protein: CASSWDRATDTQYF

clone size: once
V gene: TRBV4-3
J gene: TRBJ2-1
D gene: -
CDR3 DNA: TGCGCCAGCAGCCAAGATTTACTGCCAGGCGATGAGCAGTTCTTC
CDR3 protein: CASSQDLLPGDEQFF

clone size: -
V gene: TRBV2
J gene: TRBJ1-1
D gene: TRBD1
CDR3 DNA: TGTGCCAGCAGCCTACAGGGGCGAACGAACACTGAAGCTTTCTTT
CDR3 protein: CASSLQGRTNTEAFF

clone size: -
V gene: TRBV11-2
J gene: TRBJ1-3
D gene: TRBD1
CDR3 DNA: TGTGCCAGCAGGGATACAGGGGCAGGAAACACCATATATTTT
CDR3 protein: CASRDTGAGNTIYF

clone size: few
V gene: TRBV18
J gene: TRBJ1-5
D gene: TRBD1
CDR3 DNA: TGTGCCAGCTCATCACAGGGGGTACAGCCCCAGCATTTT
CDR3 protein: CASSSQGVQPQHF

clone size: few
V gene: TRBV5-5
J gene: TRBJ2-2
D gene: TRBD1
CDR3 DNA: TGTGCCAGCAGTCCACAGGGGGCTTGGACCGGGGAGCTGTTTTTT
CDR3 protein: CASSPQGAWTGELFF

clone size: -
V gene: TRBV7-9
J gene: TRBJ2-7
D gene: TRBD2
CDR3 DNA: TGTGCCAGCAGCTTAGGGGGACTAGCGGGAGAGGGCTACGAGCAGTACTTC
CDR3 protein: CASSLGGLAGEGYEQYF

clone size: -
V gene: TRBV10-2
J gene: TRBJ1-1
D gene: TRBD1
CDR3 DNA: TGCGCCAGCAGACCACCGAGACAGGGTAGGTACGCTGAAGCTTTCTTT
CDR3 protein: CASRPPRQGRYAEAFF

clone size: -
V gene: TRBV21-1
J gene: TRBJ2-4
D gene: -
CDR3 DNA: TGTGCCAGCAGCTCCCGACCCGGCGGGATAAACATTCAGTACTTC
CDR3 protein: CASSSRPGGINIQYF

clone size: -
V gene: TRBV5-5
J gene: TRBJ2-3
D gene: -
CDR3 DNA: TGTGCCAGCAGCTCCCTAACTAGACCAGATACGCAGTATTTT
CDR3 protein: CASSSLTRPDTQYF

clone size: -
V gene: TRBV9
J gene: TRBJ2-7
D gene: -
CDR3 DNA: TGTGCCAGCAGCGTAGAGGGAGCGGTGAGCTCCTACGAGCAGTACTTC
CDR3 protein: CASSVEGAVSSYEQYF

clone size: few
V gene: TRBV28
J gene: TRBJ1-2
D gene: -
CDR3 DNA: TGTGCCAGCATCCCGGGGGGGTTGTATGGCTACACCTTC
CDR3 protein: CASIPGGLYGYTF

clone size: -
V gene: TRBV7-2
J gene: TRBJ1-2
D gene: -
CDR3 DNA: TGTGCCAGCAGCTCGGGGTCCGGGGGCTATGGCTACACCTTC
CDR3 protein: CASSSGSGGYGYTF

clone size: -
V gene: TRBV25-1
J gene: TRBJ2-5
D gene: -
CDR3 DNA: TGTGCCAGCAGTGAGAAGCAGGGTGGTCAAGAGACCCAGTACTTC
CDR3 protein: CASSEKQGGQETQYF

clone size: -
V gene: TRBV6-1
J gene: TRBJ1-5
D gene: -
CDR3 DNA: TGTGCCAGCAGTGACGGACTTAAGGGGCCCCAGCATTTT
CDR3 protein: CASSDGLKGPQHF

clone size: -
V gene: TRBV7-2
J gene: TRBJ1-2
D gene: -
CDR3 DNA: TGTGCCAGCAGCGACTTCGGGGGTAACTATGGCTACACCTTC
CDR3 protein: CASSDFGGNYGYTF

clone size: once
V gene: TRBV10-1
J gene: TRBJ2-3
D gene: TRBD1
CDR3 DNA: TGCGCCAGCAGTGGGGACAGCTTAGACGGTACGCAGTATTTT
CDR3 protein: CASSGDSLDGTQYF

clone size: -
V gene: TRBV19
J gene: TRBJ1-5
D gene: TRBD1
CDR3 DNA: TGTGCCAGTAGTCCCCCAGACAGGGGGCGAAGCAATCAGCCCCAGCATTTT
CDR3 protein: CASSPPDRGRSNQPQHF

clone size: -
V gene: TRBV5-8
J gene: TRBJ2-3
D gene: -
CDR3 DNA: TGTGCCAGCAGCCCGCAATGGGGGACTCCAAGCACAGATACGCAGTATTTT
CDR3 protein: CASSPQWGTPSTDTQYF

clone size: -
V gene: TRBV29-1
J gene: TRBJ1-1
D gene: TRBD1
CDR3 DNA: TGCAGCGTAGGGGACAGGTTGAACACTGAAGCTTTCTTT
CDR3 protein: CSVGDRLNTEAFF

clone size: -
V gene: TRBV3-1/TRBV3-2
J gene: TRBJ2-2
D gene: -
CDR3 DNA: TGTGCCAGCAGCCAAGATGGTCAGGTTACCGGGGAGCTGTTTTTT
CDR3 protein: CASSQDGQVTGELFF

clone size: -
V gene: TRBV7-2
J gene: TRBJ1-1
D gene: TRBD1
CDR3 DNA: TGTGCCAGCAGCGAGACAGGGGTTTTGGCTGAAGCTTTCTTT
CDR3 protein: CASSETGVLAEAFF

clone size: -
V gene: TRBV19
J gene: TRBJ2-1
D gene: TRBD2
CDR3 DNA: TGTGCCAGTAGTATCCTTACTAGCGGGGGCGCAAATGAGCAGTTCTTC
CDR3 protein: CASSILTSGGANEQFF

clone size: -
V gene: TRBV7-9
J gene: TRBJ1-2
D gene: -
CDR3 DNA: TGTGCCAGCAGCTTAGCGGCCGAAGTGATTAACTATGGCTACACCTTC
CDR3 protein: CASSLAAEVINYGYTF

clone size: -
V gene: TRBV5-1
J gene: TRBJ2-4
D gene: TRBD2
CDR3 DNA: TGCGCCAGCCGACCGTCCGGGGAGGGACGCATTCAGTACTTC
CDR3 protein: CASRPSGEGRIQYF

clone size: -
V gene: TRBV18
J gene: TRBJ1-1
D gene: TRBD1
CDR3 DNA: TGTGCCAGCTCACCGACCCGGACAGGGGACACTGAAGCTTTCTTT
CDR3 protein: CASSPTRTGDTEAFF

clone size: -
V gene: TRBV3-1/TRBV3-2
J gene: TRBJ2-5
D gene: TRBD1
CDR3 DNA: TGTGCCAGCAGCCAAGACCGGACAGGGTGGAAGACCCAGTACTTC
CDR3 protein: CASSQDRTGWKTQYF

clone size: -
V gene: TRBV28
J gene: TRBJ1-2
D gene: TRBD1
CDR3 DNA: TGTGCCAGCAGTCGCCCGGGACAGGGGAGAGGCTACACCTTC
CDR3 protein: CASSRPGQGRGYTF

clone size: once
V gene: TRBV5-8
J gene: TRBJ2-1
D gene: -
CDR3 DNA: TGTGCCAGCAGCGTTGGATGGGGGCCCAATGGGGGTGAGCAGTTCTTC
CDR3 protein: CASSVGWGPNGGEQFF

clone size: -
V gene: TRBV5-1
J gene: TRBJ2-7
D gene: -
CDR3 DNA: TGCGCCAGCAGCTTAGCAGGGTCTTCCTACGAGCAGTACTTC
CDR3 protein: CASSLAGSSYEQYF

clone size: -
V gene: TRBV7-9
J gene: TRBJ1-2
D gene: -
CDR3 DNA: TGTGCCAGCACCCTGGGCCACGACGATGGCTACACCTTC
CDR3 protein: CASTLGHDDGYTF

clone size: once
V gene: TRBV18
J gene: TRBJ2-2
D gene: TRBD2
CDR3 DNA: TGTGCCAGCTCACCACAGCGGGGAAAGGGTACCGGGGAGCTGTTTTTT
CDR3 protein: CASSPQRGKGTGELFF

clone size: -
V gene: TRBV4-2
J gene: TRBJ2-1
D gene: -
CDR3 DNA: TGTGCCAGCAGCCAATCCCAGGGCTCCTACAATGAGCAGTTCTTC
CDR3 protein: CASSQSQGSYNEQFF